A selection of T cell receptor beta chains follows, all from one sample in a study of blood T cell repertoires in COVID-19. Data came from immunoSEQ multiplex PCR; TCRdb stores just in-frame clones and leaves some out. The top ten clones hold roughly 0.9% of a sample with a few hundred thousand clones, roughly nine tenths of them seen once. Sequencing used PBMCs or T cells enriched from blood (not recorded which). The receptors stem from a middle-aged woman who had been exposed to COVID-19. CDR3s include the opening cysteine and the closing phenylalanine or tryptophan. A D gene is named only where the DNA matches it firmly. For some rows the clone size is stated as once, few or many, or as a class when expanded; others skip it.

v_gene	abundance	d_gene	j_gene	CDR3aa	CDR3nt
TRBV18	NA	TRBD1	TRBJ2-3	CASSPRLDRGKTDTQYF	TGTGCCAGCTCACCTCGACTTGACAGGGGTAAAACAGATACGCAGTATTTT
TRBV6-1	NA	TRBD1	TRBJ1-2	CASSEGKDRGLGHYGYTF	TGTGCCAGCAGTGAAGGGAAAGACAGGGGGCTGGGGCACTATGGCTACACCTTC
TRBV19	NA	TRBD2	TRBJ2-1	CASSVLAGVGYNEQFF	TGTGCCAGTAGTGTCCTAGCGGGGGTTGGCTACAATGAGCAGTTCTTC
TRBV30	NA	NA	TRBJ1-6	CAWRADMNNSPLHF	TGTGCCTGGAGGGCGGACATGAATAATTCACCCCTCCACTTT
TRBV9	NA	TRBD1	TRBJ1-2	CASSVFDRAANYGYTF	TGTGCCAGCAGCGTCTTCGACAGGGCTGCGAACTATGGCTACACCTTC
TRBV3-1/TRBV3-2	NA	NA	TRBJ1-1	CASSPNGMNTEAFF	TGTGCCAGCAGCCCGAACGGGATGAACACTGAAGCTTTCTTT
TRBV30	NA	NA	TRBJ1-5	CAWSLAGLTYSNQPQHF	TGTGCCTGGAGTTTAGCGGGACTAACGTATAGCAATCAGCCCCAGCATTTT
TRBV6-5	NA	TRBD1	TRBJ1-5	CASRGGTYSNQPQHF	TGTGCCAGCAGAGGGGGCACGTATAGCAATCAGCCCCAGCATTTT
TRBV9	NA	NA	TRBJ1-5	CASSREGLNQPQHF	TGTGCCAGCAGCAGGGAGGGCCTAAATCAGCCCCAGCATTTT
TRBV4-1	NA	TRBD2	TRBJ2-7	CASSQEGLAVYEQYF	TGCGCCAGCAGCCAAGAGGGACTAGCGGTCTACGAGCAGTACTTC
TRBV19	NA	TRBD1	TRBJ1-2	CASSIGSGQGDGYTF	TGTGCCAGTAGTATAGGTTCCGGACAGGGCGATGGCTACACCTTC
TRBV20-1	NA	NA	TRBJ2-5	CSASQGVETQYF	TGCAGTGCTAGTCAGGGTGTCGAGACCCAGTACTTC
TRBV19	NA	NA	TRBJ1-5	CASSIDRGDNQPQHF	TGTGCCAGTAGTATAGACCGAGGTGACAATCAGCCCCAGCATTTT
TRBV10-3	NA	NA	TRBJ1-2	CAISEYGAGAYGYTF	TGTGCCATCAGTGAATACGGGGCGGGGGCATATGGCTACACCTTC
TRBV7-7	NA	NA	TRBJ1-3	CASSERVGSGNTIYF	TGTGCTAGCAGCGAGAGGGTGGGCTCTGGAAACACCATATATTTT
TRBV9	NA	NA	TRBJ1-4	CASSVVGGKLFF	TGTGCCAGCAGCGTAGTGGGAGGAAAACTGTTTTTT
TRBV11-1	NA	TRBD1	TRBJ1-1	CASSAKDRQGGPEAFF	TGTGCCAGCAGCGCCAAAGACCGACAGGGCGGCCCTGAAGCTTTCTTT
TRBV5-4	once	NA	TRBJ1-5	CASSLDPNQPQHF	TGTGCCAGCAGCTTGGATCCGAATCAGCCCCAGCATTTT
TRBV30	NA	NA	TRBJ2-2	CAWSVVRNTGELFF	TGTGCCTGGAGTGTAGTGCGGAACACCGGGGAGCTGTTTTTT
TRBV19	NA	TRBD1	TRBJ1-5	CASTRDREVGNQPQHF	TGTGCCAGTACTCGGGACAGGGAGGTTGGCAATCAGCCCCAGCATTTT
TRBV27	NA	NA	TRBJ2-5	CASSLYLGQETQYF	TGTGCCAGCAGTTTGTACCTCGGCCAAGAGACCCAGTACTTC
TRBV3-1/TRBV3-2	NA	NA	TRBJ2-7	CASSQGRQNEQYF	TGTGCCAGCAGCCAAGGCAGGCAAAACGAGCAGTACTTC
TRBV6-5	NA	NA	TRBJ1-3	CASSYLGQTSGNTIYF	TGTGCCAGCAGTTACCTTGGACAGACCTCTGGAAACACCATATATTTT
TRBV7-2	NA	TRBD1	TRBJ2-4	CASSLQGAVAKNIQYF	TGTGCCAGCAGCTTACAGGGGGCTGTAGCCAAAAACATTCAGTACTTC
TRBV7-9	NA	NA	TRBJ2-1	CASSLLGGSNEQFF	TGTGCCAGCAGCCTCCTAGGGGGTTCCAATGAGCAGTTCTTC
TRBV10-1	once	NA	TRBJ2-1	CASSKSGTPDEQFF	TGCGCCAGCAGCAAGTCCGGGACTCCCGATGAGCAGTTCTTC
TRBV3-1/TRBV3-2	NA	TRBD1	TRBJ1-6	CASTRDRGNSPLHF	TGTGCCAGCACAAGGGACAGGGGTAATTCACCCCTCCACTTT
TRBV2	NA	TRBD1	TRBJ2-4	CASRPQGAKNIQYF	TGTGCCAGCAGGCCACAGGGGGCCAAAAACATTCAGTACTTC
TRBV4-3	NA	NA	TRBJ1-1	CASSLEGLNTEAFF	TGCGCCAGCAGCCTGGAGGGACTGAACACTGAAGCTTTCTTT
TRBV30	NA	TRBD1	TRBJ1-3	CAWSRGQGVSRNTIYF	TGTGCCTGGAGTAGGGGGCAGGGGGTATCTAGAAACACCATATATTTT
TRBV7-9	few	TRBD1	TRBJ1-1	CASSLARDRGFFSEAFF	TGTGCCAGCAGCTTAGCGCGTGACAGGGGGTTCTTTTCTGAAGCTTTCTTT
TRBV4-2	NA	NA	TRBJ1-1	CASSPRTEGSTEAFF	TGTGCCAGCAGCCCCAGGACAGAAGGTAGCACTGAAGCTTTCTTT
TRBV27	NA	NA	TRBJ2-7	CASSSQGSDEQYF	TGTGCCAGCAGTTCCCAGGGGAGCGACGAGCAGTACTTC
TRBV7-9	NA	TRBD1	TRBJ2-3	CASSDRGPPDTQYF	TGTGCCAGCAGCGACAGGGGGCCTCCAGATACGCAGTATTTT
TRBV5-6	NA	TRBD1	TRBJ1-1	CASSFRTGGMNTEAFF	TGTGCCAGCAGCTTTAGGACAGGGGGCATGAACACTGAAGCTTTCTTT
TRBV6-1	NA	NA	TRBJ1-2	CASSEYRHYGYTF	TGTGCCAGCAGTGAGTACAGGCACTATGGCTACACCTTC
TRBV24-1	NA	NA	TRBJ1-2	CATSTLTGSGYTF	TGTGCCACCAGTACACTTACAGGGTCCGGCTACACCTTC
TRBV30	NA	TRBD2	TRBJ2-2	CAWNGGGLSTGELFF	TGTGCCTGGAATGGCGGGGGTCTCAGCACCGGGGAGCTGTTTTTT
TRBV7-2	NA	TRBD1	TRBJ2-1	CASSSPTGGFAYNEQFF	TGTGCCAGCAGCTCTCCGACAGGGGGCTTCGCATACAATGAGCAGTTCTTC
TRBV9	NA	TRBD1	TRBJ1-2	CASSDGRGLYGYTF	TGTGCCAGCAGCGACGGCAGGGGGTTGTATGGCTACACCTTC
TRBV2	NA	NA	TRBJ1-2	CASRETPSNDYTF	TGTGCCAGCAGGGAGACGCCCAGCAATGACTACACCTTC
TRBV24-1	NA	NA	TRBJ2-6	CATSGTGLTGENVLTF	TGTGCCACCAGTGGCACAGGGTTAACCGGTGAAAACGTCCTGACTTTC
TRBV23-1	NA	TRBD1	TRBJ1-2	CASSLGQDDYGYTF	TGCGCCAGCAGTCTCGGACAGGACGACTATGGCTACACCTTC
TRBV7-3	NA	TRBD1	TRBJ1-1	CASSLDRAREAFF	TGTGCCAGCAGCCTCGACAGGGCGAGGGAAGCTTTCTTT
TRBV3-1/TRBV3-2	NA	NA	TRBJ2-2	CASSQAQGGELFF	TGTGCCAGCAGCCAAGCTCAGGGCGGGGAGCTGTTTTTT
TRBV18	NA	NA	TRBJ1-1	CASSPPSIQGTEAFF	TGTGCCAGCTCACCACCGAGTATACAGGGCACTGAAGCTTTCTTT
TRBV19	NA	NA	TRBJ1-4	CASSTGPGRGEKLFF	TGTGCCAGTAGTACGGGGCCAGGGAGGGGTGAAAAACTGTTTTTT
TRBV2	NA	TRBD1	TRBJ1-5	CASRETGTQPQHF	TGTGCCAGCAGGGAGACAGGGACTCAGCCCCAGCATTTT
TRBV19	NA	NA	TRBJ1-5	CASSTDYGGNQPQHF	TGTGCCAGTAGTACAGACTACGGCGGGAATCAGCCCCAGCATTTT
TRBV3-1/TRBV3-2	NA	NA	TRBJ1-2	CASSQSGNYGYTF	TGTGCCAGCAGCCAAAGCGGAAACTATGGCTACACCTTC
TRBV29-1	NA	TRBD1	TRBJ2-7	CSVEFEDRGYYEQYF	TGCAGCGTTGAATTTGAGGACAGGGGTTACTACGAGCAGTACTTC